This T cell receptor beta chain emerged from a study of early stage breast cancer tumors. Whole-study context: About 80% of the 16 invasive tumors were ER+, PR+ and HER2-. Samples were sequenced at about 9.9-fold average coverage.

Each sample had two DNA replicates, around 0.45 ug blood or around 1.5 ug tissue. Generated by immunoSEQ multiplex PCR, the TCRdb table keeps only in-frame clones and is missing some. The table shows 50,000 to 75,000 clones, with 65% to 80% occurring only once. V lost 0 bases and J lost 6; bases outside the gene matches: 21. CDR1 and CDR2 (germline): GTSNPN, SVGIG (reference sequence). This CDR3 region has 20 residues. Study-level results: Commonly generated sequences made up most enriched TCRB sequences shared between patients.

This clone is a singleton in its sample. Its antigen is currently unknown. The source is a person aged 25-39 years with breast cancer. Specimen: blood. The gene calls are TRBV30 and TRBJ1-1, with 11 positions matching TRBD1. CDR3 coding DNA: TGTGCCTGGAGTGTATGGACAGGGGGCTTTATTGGGATAGGATCGGCTGAAGCTTTCTTT. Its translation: CAWSVWTGGFIGIGSAEAFF.